Each of the 7 T cell receptor beta chains below was sequenced from the same sample in a study of cytomegalovirus exposure and HLA in healthy donors (dated by TCRdb to 2016 to 2017). Libraries were made using the immunoSEQ multiplex PCR assay. A mixture of 60 forward primers for TCR Vbeta segments and 13 reverse primers for TCR Jbeta segments was used in the multiplex PCR. In its TCRdb copy, this immuneACCESS table keeps in-frame sequences only and misses some clones. Where compared with another copy, unresolved V genes explain less than half of these, and the others have no known cause. In all, the sample holds some 150,000 clones, and roughly four fifths of those were seen once. Under 2% of the sample is held by the ten biggest clonotypes. The sample consisted of PBMCs. The receptors come from a female donor in good health and CMV-seropositive.

V and J are TRBV7-9 and TRBJ2-2, with TRBD1 identical over 7 bases. Germline lookup yields CDR1 SEHNR and CDR2 FQNEAQ (reference sequence). The V and J ends lost 6 bases and 2 bases, in that order; junction bases with no gene match: 3. This CDR3 comprises 14 residues. In nucleotides, the CDR3 is TGTGCCAGCAGACGGGACAGCAACACCGGGGAGCTGTTTTTT. Translation: CASRRDSNTGELFF.

This clone has only a few counts. The gene calls are TRBV7-3 and TRBJ2-1, with D perhaps matching TRBD2 (6 bases). CDR1 is SGHTA, CDR2 FQGTGA, per germline. The CDR3 has 13 residues. V was pared by 4 bases and J by 5 bases, with 9 bases between. The CDR3 bases are TGTGCCAGCAGCTCGGGAGCGGACAATGAGCAGTTCTTC. This codes for CASSSGADNEQFF.

The V and J genes are TRBV5-1 and TRBJ2-1, with a weak D call TRBD2 (6 bases). Trimming cost V 4 bases and J 12 bases, with 14 bases left between them. Germline V gene sequence: CDR1 SGHRS, CDR2 YFSETQ. CDR3 size: 12 residues. The CDR3: CASSQSTRRQFF. CDR3 bases: TGCGCCAGCAGCCAGTCGACTAGGAGGCAGTTCTTC. The complete variable domain, with remaining parts taken from reference TRBV5-1 and TRBJ2-1, reads KAGVTQTPRYLIKTRGQQVTLSCSPISGHRSVSWYQQTPGQGLQFLFEYFSETQRNKGNFPGRFSGRQFSNSRSEMNVSTLELGDSALYLCASSQSTRRQFFGPGTRLTVL.

V usage is TRBV5-1 and J usage is TRBJ1-1; TRBD1 aligns across 9 bases. This CDR3 contains 16 residues. V lost 4 bases, J lost 0 bases, and 7 bases stayed unmatched. Germline assignment: CDR1 SGHRS and CDR2 YFSETQ. The CDR3 protein is CASSPTGGNMNTEAFF. The CDR3 region has the DNA TGCGCCAGCAGCCCAACAGGGGGCAATATGAACACTGAAGCTTTCTTT.

The chain carries TRBV15 and TRBJ2-1, with 7 bases matching TRBD1. This CDR3 has 14 amino acids. The ends lost 3 bases at V and 4 bases at J; junction bases unmatched: 3. The germline gives CDR1 LNHNV, CDR2 YYDKDF (reference sequence). The chain's CDR3 is CATSRDRTYNEQFF. Here the CDR3 DNA reads TGTGCCACCAGCAGGGACAGGACATACAATGAGCAGTTCTTC.

The V and J genes are TRBV28 and TRBJ1-2; 8 nucleotides line up with TRBD1. The germline V gene encodes CDR1 MDHEN and CDR2 SYDVKM. V lost 9 bases, J lost 7 bases, and 16 bases stayed unmatched. The CDR3 has 15 amino acids. The CDR3: CASSSWDDRGFGYTF. The DNA of the CDR3 is TGTGCCAGTTCCTCTTGGGACGACAGGGGATTTGGCTACACCTTC.

This clone was seen many times. This chain links TRBV5-6 with TRBJ2-1, with 14 bases fitting TRBD2. Germline CDR1 reads SGHDT; CDR2 reads YYEEEE. V gave up 0 bases and J gave up 3 bases; unmatched junction bases: 8. This CDR3 spans 19 amino acids. This CDR3 reads CASSLGLAGGTQRYNEQFF. The CDR3 bases are TGTGCCAGCAGCTTGGGACTAGCGGGGGGGACTCAACGCTACAATGAGCAGTTCTTC.